This T cell receptor (beta chain) was recorded in a study of spatial heterogeneity in lung cancer. Whole-study context: There were, on average, more than 8.5 raw-read appearances for each unique TCR and UMI combination. Points from the study as a whole: One measure, the expanded intratumoral alpha and beta TCR count, tracked tumor mutation counts. Regional and ubiquitous nonsynonymous mutations were tracked by counts of regional and ubiquitous expanded TCRs, respectively.

Germline CDR1 and CDR2: SGHRS and YFSETQ. This CDR3 contains 15 residues. J was trimmed by 4 bases and V by 2 bases; bases with no gene match: 6. Individual TCR cDNA molecules each bore their own unique molecular identifier. In TCRdb, the 5' RACE reads were re-called with MiXCR into one record per CDR3 protein. The sample lists about 6,000 distinct CDR3 sequences, around 9.1% seen once, with roughly 25% in the top ten. As concerns this clonotype: The antigen is undetermined.

Time point described: sample taken at primary tumor resection. The sequenced material consisted of unsorted whole RNA from tumor, nontumor lung or frozen PBMC. Sequences were derived from lung tumor tissue, sampled at surgery. The origin of this receptor is a female donor with early-stage non-small cell lung cancer. The chain combines TRBV5-1 with TRBJ2-3; the match to TRBD2 covers 8 bases. The CDR3 sequence: CASSFRDGGADTQYF. The CDR3 DNA reads TGCGCCAGCAGCTTTCGGGACGGGGGGGCAGATACGCAGTATTTT.